These T cell receptor beta chains were read from a single sample in a study of blood T cell repertoires in COVID-19. Libraries were prepared by immunoSEQ multiplex PCR; TCRdb keeps only in-frame clonotypes and omits some of them. This repertoire shows around 140,000 clones, roughly 85% found once; its top ten account for just under 3%. Sequenced input: PBMCs or T cells enriched from blood (not recorded which). These receptors came from a woman aged 50 to 60 who had recovered from COVID-19. Both conserved end residues are part of each CDR3. D genes are given only for firm matches. Only some rows state a clone size, as once, few, many or a class for expanded clones.

V,size,D,J,CDR3,DNA
TRBV4-1,once,TRBD1,TRBJ2-7,CASSQRGQGAREQYF,TGCGCCAGCAGCCAACGGGGACAGGGGGCGCGGGAGCAGTACTTC
TRBV13,NA,TRBD1,TRBJ1-2,CASAGDRGRRGYTF,TGTGCCAGCGCCGGGGACAGGGGGCGTCGGGGCTACACCTTC
TRBV5-1,NA,NA,TRBJ2-2,CASSSARLPGELFF,TGCGCCAGCAGCTCAGCAAGACTACCCGGGGAGCTGTTTTTT
TRBV6-5,few,TRBD1,TRBJ1-2,CASSWDRGFGYTF,TGTGCCAGCAGTTGGGACAGGGGGTTTGGCTACACCTTC
TRBV10-1,once,NA,TRBJ2-2,CASSESFRGAVF,TGCGCCAGCAGTGAAAGTTTCCGGGGAGCTGTTTTT
TRBV11-1,NA,NA,TRBJ1-1,CASNYYGRENTEAFF,TGTGCCAGCAATTACTATGGCAGGGAGAACACTGAAGCTTTCTTT
TRBV19,NA,NA,TRBJ2-3,CASSMLGTDTQYF,TGTGCCAGTAGTATGCTCGGGACAGATACGCAGTATTTT
TRBV19,few,NA,TRBJ2-1,CASTPEDSRGYNEQFF,TGTGCCAGTACCCCAGAGGACTCCCGGGGATACAATGAGCAGTTCTTC
TRBV19,NA,TRBD1,TRBJ1-4,CASREPGQGTEKLFF,TGTGCCAGTAGGGAACCGGGACAGGGGACTGAAAAACTGTTTTTT
TRBV25-1,NA,TRBD2,TRBJ2-7,CASRSLVAGDHEQYF,TGTGCCAGCAGATCTCTGGTAGCGGGGGACCACGAGCAGTACTTC
TRBV13,NA,TRBD2,TRBJ2-2,CASSSLAEGGTGELFF,TGTGCCAGCAGCTCCCTAGCGGAGGGAGGGACCGGGGAGCTGTTTTTT
TRBV7-9,once,NA,TRBJ2-7,CASSFLADYEQYF,TGTGCCAGCAGCTTCCTGGCCGACTACGAGCAGTACTTC
TRBV27,few,TRBD1,TRBJ1-2,CASSLGTGPAMGYTF,TGTGCCAGCAGTTTGGGGACAGGGCCCGCGATGGGCTACACCTTC
TRBV10-2,NA,TRBD1,TRBJ2-7,CASGPWTGYEQYF,TGCGCCAGCGGTCCCTGGACAGGATACGAGCAGTACTTC
TRBV6-5,NA,NA,TRBJ1-4,CASTRGSQGEKLFF,TGTGCCAGCACCAGGGGCAGCCAAGGAGAAAAACTGTTTTTT
TRBV28,NA,TRBD2,TRBJ2-3,CASSTLGRADTQYF,TGTGCCAGCAGTACATTAGGGAGGGCAGATACGCAGTATTTT
TRBV18,NA,NA,TRBJ1-1,CASSPARGRLNTEAFF,TGTGCCAGCTCACCGGCCAGGGGCCGTTTGAACACTGAAGCTTTCTTT
TRBV3-1/TRBV3-2,NA,TRBD2,TRBJ2-7,CASSQDRLAGTYEQYF,TGTGCCAGCAGCCAAGATCGGCTAGCGGGAACCTACGAGCAGTACTTC
TRBV10-1,few,NA,TRBJ2-3,CASSESIAVTDTQYF,TGCGCCAGCAGTGAGTCGATAGCAGTCACAGATACGCAGTATTTT
TRBV4-1,once,NA,TRBJ2-7,CASSPAPPYEQYF,TGCGCCAGCAGCCCAGCGCCCCCCTACGAGCAGTACTTC
TRBV7-2,NA,NA,TRBJ2-4,CASSLSSGNNIQYF,TGTGCCAGCAGCTTATCGTCGGGGAACAACATTCAGTACTTC
TRBV5-4,NA,TRBD1,TRBJ2-7,CASSRGWDRAYEQYF,TGTGCCAGCAGCAGGGGATGGGACAGGGCCTACGAGCAGTACTTC
TRBV24-1,NA,TRBD1,TRBJ1-1,CATSDLPPAGTGVNTEAFF,TGTGCCACCAGTGATTTGCCCCCCGCCGGGACAGGGGTAAACACTGAAGCTTTCTTT
TRBV4-1,few,NA,TRBJ1-1,CASSQETTVNTEAFF,TGCGCCAGCAGCCAAGAGACGACAGTGAACACTGAAGCTTTCTTT
TRBV3-1/TRBV3-2,NA,TRBD1,TRBJ2-2,CASSQEGTGPPGELFF,TGTGCCAGCAGCCAAGAGGGGACAGGGCCCCCCGGGGAGCTGTTTTTT
TRBV29-1,NA,NA,TRBJ2-7,CSVETRVYEQYF,TGCAGCGTTGAAACCAGGGTCTACGAGCAGTACTTC
TRBV4-2,NA,NA,TRBJ1-5,CASSLSIDGAEPQHF,TGTGCCAGCAGCCTTTCAATAGATGGGGCAGAGCCCCAGCATTTT
TRBV11-3,NA,NA,TRBJ2-6,CASSQGGSGANVLTF,TGTGCCAGCAGCCAAGGAGGCTCTGGGGCCAACGTCCTGACTTTC
TRBV7-9,NA,TRBD2,TRBJ2-1,CASSGQGLAGLNEQFF,TGTGCCAGCAGCGGGCAGGGACTAGCGGGTCTGAATGAGCAGTTCTTC
TRBV5-8,NA,TRBD1,TRBJ2-4,CASSLETGGRVNIQYF,TGTGCCAGCAGCTTGGAGACAGGGGGCAGGGTAAACATTCAGTACTTC
TRBV14,NA,NA,TRBJ1-1,CASSQAGGGTEAFF,TGTGCCAGCAGCCAGGCGGGCGGGGGGACTGAAGCTTTCTTT
TRBV20-1,NA,NA,TRBJ2-3,CSASIAGRADTQYF,TGCAGTGCTAGTATCGCGGGAAGGGCAGATACGCAGTATTTT
TRBV18,NA,NA,TRBJ2-7,CASSVGASYEQYF,TGTGCCAGCTCCGTGGGGGCCTCCTACGAGCAGTACTTC
TRBV2,few,NA,TRBJ1-2,CASSGTRLNYGYTF,TGTGCCAGCAGCGGTACCAGGCTTAACTATGGCTACACCTTC
TRBV7-6,NA,NA,TRBJ2-2,CASSLTPANTGELFF,TGTGCCAGCAGCTTAACACCAGCGAACACCGGGGAGCTGTTTTTT
TRBV11-2,NA,TRBD2,TRBJ2-7,CASSPKSWREYSYEQYF,TGTGCCAGCAGCCCCAAGAGCTGGCGGGAGTACTCCTACGAGCAGTACTTC
TRBV4-2,NA,NA,TRBJ2-3,CASTPSGTGTDTQYF,TGTGCCAGCACCCCCTCCGGGACTGGCACAGATACGCAGTATTTT
TRBV5-1,NA,TRBD1,TRBJ1-2,CASSLSGTGGAFYGYTF,TGCGCCAGCAGCTTGTCAGGGACAGGGGGCGCCTTCTATGGCTACACCTTC
TRBV7-8,many,TRBD1,TRBJ1-5,CASSVGTGGQPQHF,TGTGCCAGCAGCGTCGGGACAGGGGGACAGCCCCAGCATTTT